This TCR beta chain was sequenced during a study of human T cells and chemical hapten exposure. Study summary: Patients, predominantly female, presented with alopecia areata, totalis or universalis. General study findings and limits: In the PT1 data, expanded TCR counts showed a positive correlation with patch test score.

The time point denotes: pre-sensitization, week 0. Treatment given: therapeutic diphenylcyclopropenone sensitization with weekly scalp DPC. Each CDR3 protein gets one entry after TCRdb re-called the RACE reads with MiXCR. The sample holds around 350,000 distinct CDR3 sequences, around 5.5% seen once. This clonotype showed up just a few times. The antigen remains undetermined. The CDR3 totals 14 residues. The germline CDR1 and CDR2 sequences are SGHTA and FQGNSA. V lost 2 bases and J 6 bases, leaving 10 bases between the germline ends. This TCR came from a young woman with alopecia areata. Some clones in this sample may be carry-over from other donors' samples. The chain uses TRBV7-2 and TRBJ2-2, with D tentatively TRBD1 (6 bases). Material: whole blood, obtained in connection with sensitization to the hapten diphenylcyclopropenone (DPC). CDR3 protein: CASSLKTGAGELFF. Here the CDR3 DNA reads TGTGCCAGCAGCTTAAAGACAGGAGCCGGGGAGCTGTTTTTT.